The rows below give T cell receptor beta chains drawn from one sample of a study of kidney transplant recipient with SARS-CoV-2 infection. TCRdb fed the reads into MiXCR, producing one record per CDR3 protein. Of 250,000 or so distinct CDR3 sequences in the sample, about 30% are singletons; the top ten hold nearly 7.5%. The sample consisted of a blood sample, taken at baseline and between days 110 and 120 from a kidney transplant recipient. These receptor sequences come from a young adult male patient who had COVID-19 and was a kidney transplant recipient. Some of the T cells may derive from the graft donor. Both conserved end residues are part of each CDR3. Expanded clones get a size class; other rows say once, few or many, or leave the size out.

size,V,CDR3
many,TRBV11-2,CASSLENRDRAGETQYF
many,TRBV7-2,CASSLVGQRAGEQFF
many,TRBV6-5,CASSQGASNQPQHF
few,TRBV3-1,CASSQICPISGLTGELFF
many,TRBV8-2,CGRLYRITQSRANVLTF
.,TRBV23-1,CASSQGLNTEALF
many,TRBV10-2,CASTGQGGRAGELFF
.,TRBV7-9,CASSFRWGETQYF
many,TRBV19,CASIDRVTGNSPLHF
many,TRBV5-1,CASSLAAPNTGELFF
many,TRBV6-4,CASSFGDSSGELFF
.,TRBV3-1,CASGDIPPISGLTGELFF
many,TRBV5-5,CASMEYVSRKTYGYTF
.,TRBV24-1,CATGDGETQYF
few,TRBV6-4,CASSTTSFTDTQYF
.,TRBV27,CASSPRDRTGYNSPLHF
many,TRBV28,CASSLGTSGLYEQYF
many,TRBV3-1,CASSHDDPISGLTGELFF
many,TRBV7-9,CASSPAQLVAQYF
many,TRBV7-2,CASSLGGNSGNTIYF
.,TRBV2,CASSEQGRGEKLVF
.,TRBV27,CASSGLGMGREQFF
many,TRBV6-5,CASSSITSMRKTYGYTF
many,TRBV20-1,CSAIGANYEQYF
few,TRBV7-9,CASSPSPHRSSYNEQFF
many,TRBV6-5,CASGTGGRGGSPLHF
many,TRBV9,CASSPTSSGTGYSPLHF
.,TRBV25-1,CASGTMQELGKTYGYTF
few,TRBV12-5,CASGQPHLQGKTYGYTF
many,TRBV7-6,CASSTGRTYEQYF
.,TRBV8-2,CGIPSRITQSRANVLTF
many,TRBV9,CASSAGYSRKTYGYTF
.,TRBV3-1,CASSYRYPISIRTEAFF
many,TRBV2,CASTLMTGETGELFF
many,TRBV7-2,CASSLVGEGEKLFF
many,TRBV7-3,CASSLSRVYNEQFF
many,TRBV5-5,CASWIFVSRKTYGYTF
.,TRBV2,CASSGARGFADTQYF
few,TRBV20-1,CSARDLPWNEQFF
many,TRBV28,CASSSGGGVTPYMNTEAFF
many,TRBV10-3,CAISGDSYEQYF
few,TRBV7-6,CASSQRLESRKTYGYTF
many,TRBV19,CASTRAALYSNQPQHF
.,TRBV18,CTSSPPSGRGTDTQYF
many,TRBV9,CASSGSGSLDNEQFF
.,TRBV2,CASRVDRAVVKNIQYF
many,TRBV5-4,CASISAVPGKTYGYTF
many,TRBV7-6,CASSSSSYEQYF
many,TRBV6-6,CASRERTGGYSYGYTF
few,TRBV28,CASSSGTSGNIQYF
.,TRBV7-6,CASSSPARHGDTQYF
many,TRBV20-1,CSARGRGDNAGELFF
many,TRBV19,CASTTHPPEKLFF
many,TRBV5-1,CASSLGGGEGREQYF
many,TRBV6-4,CASSDSGTGGYGYTF